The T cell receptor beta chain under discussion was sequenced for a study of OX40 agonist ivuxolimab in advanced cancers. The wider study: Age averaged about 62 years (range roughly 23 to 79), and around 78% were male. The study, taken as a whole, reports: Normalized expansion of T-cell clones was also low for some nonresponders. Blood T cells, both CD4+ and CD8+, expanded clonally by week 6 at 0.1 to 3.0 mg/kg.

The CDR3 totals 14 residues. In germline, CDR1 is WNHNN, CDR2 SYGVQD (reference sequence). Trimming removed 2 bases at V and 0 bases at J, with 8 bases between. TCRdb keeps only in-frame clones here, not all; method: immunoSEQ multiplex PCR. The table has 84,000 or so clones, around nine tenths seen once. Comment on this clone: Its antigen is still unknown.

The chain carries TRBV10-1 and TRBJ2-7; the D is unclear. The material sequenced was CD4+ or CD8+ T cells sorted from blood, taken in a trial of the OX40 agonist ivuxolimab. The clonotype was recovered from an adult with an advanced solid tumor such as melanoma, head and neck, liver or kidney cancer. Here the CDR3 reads CASSETVSSYEQYF. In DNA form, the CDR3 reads TGCGCCAGCAGTGAGACAGTCAGCTCCTACGAGCAGTACTTC.